Sequencing of this T cell receptor beta chain was carried out in a study of graft-versus-host responses after intestinal transplantation. Turning to the study itself: Following induction with anti-thymocyte globulin, all recipients were given tacrolimus and steroids for roughly three years.

Losses at the gene ends were 0 bases for V and 0 bases for J; bases not matched to a gene: 3. CDR3 size: 17 residues. Some clones are missing from TCRdb's copy, which holds only in-frame ones; the method was immunoSEQ multiplex PCR. The sample has approximately 60,000 clones; 89% are singletons. Tissue processing of the graft released intraepithelial and lamina propria lymphocytes from it. The source is a human patient who received an intestinal transplant, so some T cells may come from the graft donor. V and J are TRBV23-1 and TRBJ1-3, with TRBD1 matching 9 bases. TRBV23-1 is an ORF for which the function is uncertain. The specimen was ileum tissue, collected around 350 days after transplant. DNA of the CDR3: TGCGCCAGCAGTCAATCCGGGACAGGGAGCTCTGGAAACACCATATATTTT. Translating gives CASSQSGTGSSGNTIYF.